One sample yielded the 9 T cell receptor beta chains listed below, sequenced in a study of T cell responses to AZD1222 COVID-19 vaccine listed by TCRdb under 2021. Receptor amplification or capture employed the immunoSEQ multiplex PCR assay. TCRdb limited this immuneACCESS table to in-frame rearrangements with V and J called. A share of clones is missing; checked studies link under half to unresolved V genes, and the rest is unexplained. The sample table shows tens of thousands of clones, and approximately 90% are seen once. In total, the top ten clones hold around 4.5% of the sample. The time point tag for this specimen amounts to: baseline before first vaccination. The treatment or condition label, as the study defines it: meningococcal conjugate vaccine given as trial control. The sample consisted of peripheral blood, taken on day 0 of MenACWY control vaccination. The receptors shown here come from an adult in good health.

The V and J genes are TRBV27 and TRBJ2-3; possibly TRBD1 for D (6 bases). Trimming took 3 bases from V and 3 from J, leaving 13 bases between them. CDR3 length: 15 amino acids. Germline CDR1 reads MNHEY; CDR2 reads SMNVEV (reference sequence). CDR3 bases: TGTGCCAGCAGTTTCTCGGACAGAGGGACAGATACGCAGTATTTT. Its protein is CASSFSDRGTDTQYF.

The gene calls are TRBV19 and TRBJ1-1; D is unclear. CDR1 is LNHDA and CDR2 is SQIVND in the germline V gene (reference sequence). V lost 3 bases and J lost 3, with 8 bases in between. The CDR3 consists of 13 residues. The CDR3: CASSMGFDTEAFF. As DNA, the CDR3 is TGTGCCAGTAGTATGGGTTTCGACACTGAAGCTTTCTTT.

The chain combines TRBV15 with TRBJ2-7, with TRBD2 as a possible D gene (6 bases). CDR1 LNHNV and CDR2 YYDKDF come from the germline V gene (reference sequence). The length of the CDR3 is 12 residues. Between the trimmed V and J ends, which lost 2 bases and 5 bases, there was a span of 7 bases. The CDR3 sequence is CATSRWGDEQYF. The CDR3, as DNA: TGTGCCACCAGCAGATGGGGGGACGAGCAGTACTTC.

The rearrangement links TRBV19 to TRBJ1-3; 10 nucleotides match TRBD1. Germline assignment: CDR1 LNHDA and CDR2 SQIVND (reference sequence). The CDR3 totals 14 residues. V was clipped by 10 bases and J by 3 bases; unmatched bases: 6. CDR3 in amino acids: CATGTGVGGNTIYF. The DNA of the CDR3 is TGTGCCACCGGGACAGGGGTCGGTGGAAACACCATATATTTT.

The rearrangement joins TRBV10-1 to TRBJ2-7; weak D call: TRBD1 (6 bases). This CDR3 contains 13 residues. Trimming took off 5 bases at V and 5 bases at J, with 13 bases between the two ends. Germline CDR1 WNHNN, CDR2 SYGVQD (reference sequence). CDR3 loop: CASSPQGWDEQYF. DNA of the CDR3: TGCGCCAGCAGTCCCCAGGGGTGGGACGAGCAGTACTTC.

The chain links TRBV19 to TRBJ2-7; possible D gene TRBD2, 5 bases. V shed 3 bases and J shed 0 bases, with 12 bases lying between them. This CDR3 spans 15 amino acids. Germline CDR1 LNHDA, CDR2 SQIVND (reference sequence). CDR3 sequence: CASSMSGGFSYEQYF. CDR3 nucleotide sequence: TGTGCCAGTAGTATGAGCGGTGGATTCTCCTACGAGCAGTACTTC.

This chain connects TRBV11-2 to TRBJ1-2; no reliable D call. Germline assignment: CDR1 SGHAT and CDR2 FQNNGV. The CDR3 spans 13 residues. Trimming removed 1 base at V and 4 bases at J, with 7 bases between. For the CDR3, the DNA is TGTGCCAGCAGCTTAGCAGAGAGCTATGGCTACACCTTC. Its translation is CASSLAESYGYTF.

Only a few counts were recorded for this clone. The V and J genes are TRBV19 and TRBJ1-4; D not certain. V dropped 9 bases and J dropped 10 bases, with 15 bases sitting between them. The CDR3 consists of 12 residues. Germline CDR1 reads LNHDA; CDR2 reads SQIVND (reference sequence). In DNA form, the CDR3 reads TGTGCCAGCAAGACTTGGTCAACAAAACTGTTTTTT. Protein sequence: CASKTWSTKLFF.

The V call is TRBV7-9, the J call TRBJ1-2, with 9 bases matching TRBD1. The germline gives CDR1 SEHNR, CDR2 FQNEAQ (reference sequence). Unmatched junction bases numbered 8, after V lost 1 base and J lost 5 bases. The CDR3 totals 16 residues. CDR3 nucleotides: TGTGCCAGCAGCTTAGGAAGACAGGGGGATCCTTATGGCTACACCTTC. Translation gives CASSLGRQGDPYGYTF.